Listed here are 20 T cell receptor beta chains from one sample, sequenced in a study of shared clonotypes between healthy human individuals. Profiling relied on immunoSEQ multiplex PCR, and the TCRdb table lists in-frame clones only, not all of them. The sample contains 850,000 to 1,200,000 clones, under 80% of which appear only once. Sequencing was performed on memory CD4+ T cells sorted from blood. Subset indicated: CD45RA-negative fraction. These receptors all stem from a man aged 18 to 30 in good health.

The chain employs TRBV6-6 and TRBJ2-2; possible D gene TRBD1, 6 bases. The CDR3 has 15 amino acids. The V and J ends lost 5 bases and 2 bases respectively, with 12 bases between them. CDR1 and CDR2 from the germline V gene are MNHNY and SVGAGI (reference sequence). The CDR3 DNA reads TGTGCCAGCAGTCCGGGGACATCCAACACCGGGGAGCTGTTTTTT. Translating it yields CASSPGTSNTGELFF.

The chain joins TRBV18 to TRBJ1-5, with D perhaps TRBD1 (5 bases). Germline CDR1 KGHSH, CDR2 LQKENI. V shed 3 bases and J shed 0 bases, with 12 bases lying between them. The CDR3 length is 16 residues. The CDR3 nucleotides are TGTGCCAGCTCACCCCAGGGTCCGGGTAGCAATCAGCCCCAGCATTTT. This sequence encodes CASSPQGPGSNQPQHF.

The chain couples TRBV27 to TRBJ2-3; D perhaps matches TRBD2 (5 bases). With 2 bases removed from V and 1 base from J, the gap between germline ends came to 10 bases. This CDR3 is built from 15 residues. Germline CDR1 is MNHEY and CDR2 is SMNVEV (reference sequence). The CDR3 DNA reads as TGTGCCAGCAGTTTACGGGGAATGGGCACAGATACGCAGTATTTT. It specifies CASSLRGMGTDTQYF.

The rearrangement joins TRBV19 to TRBJ1-2; D gene uncertain. Germline V gene sequence: CDR1 LNHDA, CDR2 SQIVND (reference sequence). Trimming left V 3 bases short and J 2 bases short, with 7 bases between. The CDR3 is made up of 13 amino acids. DNA for the CDR3: TGTGCCAGTAGTATGGAGAGAAACTATGGCTACACCTTC. Translated: CASSMERNYGYTF.

This clone was seen a few times. This chain links TRBV7-2 with TRBJ2-5; perhaps TRBD2 as D (5 bases). Trimming took off 4 bases at V and 7 bases at J, with 10 bases between the two ends. The germline gives CDR1 SGHTA, CDR2 FQGNSA. The CDR3 has 12 residues. The CDR3 DNA sequence: TGTGCCAGCAGCTCGTTAGGAGGGACCCAGTACTTC. Amino acid sequence: CASSSLGGTQYF.

This sequence joins TRBV28 and TRBJ2-5; TRBD1 matches 8 bases. Germline assignment: CDR1 MDHEN and CDR2 SYDVKM. The junction had 9 bases not matched to a gene; V was cut back by 3 bases and J by 0 bases. The CDR3 is made up of 17 amino acids. In nucleotides, the CDR3 is TGTGCCAGCAGTTTCCCCCTTAGACAGGGGCACCAAGAGACCCAGTACTTC. Its protein product is CASSFPLRQGHQETQYF.

V gene TRBV4-3 combines with J gene TRBJ2-1; 9 bases are a match to TRBD1. The V segment lost 0 bases and the J segment 8 bases; nucleotides outside the gene matches: 8. The CDR3 extends over 16 amino acids. Germline V gene data show CDR1 as LGHNA and CDR2 as YSLEER. CDR3 nucleotide sequence: TGCGCCAGCAGCCAAGAACCGGGACAGGGATGGGATGAGCAGTTCTTC. Translation gives CASSQEPGQGWDEQFF.

The V call is TRBV12-5, the J call TRBJ2-7; tentatively, D is TRBD2 (6 bases). CDR1 LGHNT and CDR2 FRNRAP come from the germline V gene. The V end lost 4 bases, the J end lost 4 bases, and 14 bases lay between the germline ends. This CDR3 region has 14 residues. The DNA for the CDR3 is TGTGCTAGTGGTTCCGTCGCTCGGGGGTACGAGCAGTACTTC. Its protein product is CASGSVARGYEQYF.

The chain combines TRBV28 with TRBJ1-6; a possible D gene is TRBD1 (6 bases). The CDR3 length is 15 residues. V lost 5 bases and J 7 bases, leaving 15 bases between the germline ends. CDR1 MDHEN and CDR2 SYDVKM come from the germline V gene. As DNA, the CDR3 is TGTGCCAGCAGTCCTTCAAGGGGGTCCAATTCACCCCTCCACTTT. Translation: CASSPSRGSNSPLHF. Based on the CDR3 plus reference TRBV28 and TRBJ1-6, the full variable domain is DVKVTQSSRYLVKRTGEKVFLECVQDMDHENMFWYRQDPGLGLRLIYFSYDVKMKEKGDIPEGYSVSREKKERFSLILESASTNQTSMYLCASSPSRGSNSPLHFGNGTRLTVT.

J is TRBJ2-2 and V is TRBV5-1; the D gene is possibly TRBD2 (5 bases). With 4 bases removed from V and 1 base from J, the gap between germline ends came to 17 bases. The germline V gene has CDR1 SGHRS and CDR2 YFSETQ. The CDR3 totals 17 residues. This chain's CDR3 is CASSTPRGEGNTGELFF. The CDR3 bases are TGCGCCAGCAGCACCCCCCGGGGAGAGGGGAACACCGGGGAGCTGTTTTTT.

The J gene is TRBJ2-7, the V gene TRBV6-6; 9 bases are a match to TRBD1. Germline V CDR1 and CDR2: MNHNY, SVGAGI (reference sequence). The CDR3 covers 16 residues. The V gene end was trimmed by 2 bases and the J gene end by 4 bases; junction bases not matched to a gene: 9. Here the CDR3 DNA reads TGTGCCAGCAGTTACCGACGACAGGGGGACAAGTACGAGCAGTACTTC. This encodes CASSYRRQGDKYEQYF.

This clone occurred many times. The chain combines TRBV6-6 with TRBJ2-7, with TRBD2 matching over 7 bases. Germline CDR1 MNHNY, CDR2 SVGAGI (reference sequence). The J segment lost 0 bases and the V segment lost 7 bases, leaving 12 bases of the junction unmatched. CDR3 length equals 16 residues. For the CDR3, the DNA is TGTGCCAGCACCGCTTTTCCACGGGGGGTCTCCTACGAGCAGTACTTC. Translation gives CASTAFPRGVSYEQYF.

To note about this clone: The sample has other DNA sequences that encode this CDR3 too. V usage is TRBV5-6 and J usage is TRBJ1-2, with D perhaps TRBD1 (6 bases). Trimming pared 5 bases from V and 2 bases from J, leaving 10 bases between. In germline, CDR1 is SGHDT, CDR2 YYEEEE. This CDR3 is 13 amino acids long. As DNA, the CDR3 is TGTGCCAGCAGACCCGGACAGAACTATGGCTACACCTTC. Translation: CASRPGQNYGYTF.

A remark on this clone: One junction end disagrees with the germline gene, perhaps due to a read error. The chain has TRBV7-7 and TRBJ2-1; tentative D call: TRBD1 (5 bases). Germline-derived CDR1 and CDR2 are SSHAT and FNYEAQ (reference sequence). CDR3 size: 14 residues. The CDR3 sequence is CASSLGATHNEQFF. DNA of the CDR3: TGTGCTAGCAGCCTAGGGGCCACACACAATGAGCAGTTCTTC.

In this sample, this clone turned up many times. The CDR3 nucleotides are TGTGCCAGCAGTTCACGGGACAGGTTAAAAGGCTACACCTTC. It codes for CASSSRDRLKGYTF. The chain couples TRBV6-1 to TRBJ1-2; 8 nucleotides align to TRBD1. The CDR3 totals 14 residues. Trimming took 5 bases from V and 8 from J; bases not matched to a gene: 10. The V gene's germline CDR1 is MNHNS and CDR2 SASEGT.

The V call is TRBV19, the J call TRBJ2-5; TRBD1 matches at 11 bases. CDR3 size: 15 residues. The J segment lost 3 bases and the V segment lost 3 bases, leaving 3 bases of the junction unmatched. Germline assignment: CDR1 LNHDA and CDR2 SQIVND (reference sequence). CDR3 bases: TGTGCCAGTAGTATGGGACAGGGGGGAAAAGAGACCCAGTACTTC. Its protein product is CASSMGQGGKETQYF.

In its sample, this clone was seen many times. The chain employs TRBV7-2 and TRBJ2-3; the match to TRBD2 covers 9 bases. CDR1 is SGHTA, CDR2 FQGNSA, per germline. The V gene end was trimmed by 4 bases and the J gene end by 2 bases; junction bases not matched to a gene: 4. This CDR3 has 15 amino acids. The CDR3 sequence is CASSYSGRTTDTQYF. DNA of the CDR3: TGTGCCAGCAGCTACAGCGGGAGGACCACAGATACGCAGTATTTT.

On this clone: The same CDR3 can be traced to other DNA sequences in this sample. This chain connects TRBV14 to TRBJ1-1, with D unclear. From germline, CDR1 is SGHDN and CDR2 FVKESK. This CDR3 is built from 13 residues. The V end lost 1 base, the J end lost 0 bases, and 3 bases lay between the germline ends. The CDR3 nucleotides are TGTGCCAGCAGCCAAGCTTTGAACACTGAAGCTTTCTTT. It translates to CASSQALNTEAFF. The full variable domain, its missing parts supplied by reference TRBV14 and TRBJ1-1, is EAGVTQFPSHSVIEKGQTVTLRCDPISGHDNLYWYRRVMGKEIKFLLHFVKESKQDESGMPNNRFLAERTGGTYSTLKVQPAELEDSGVYFCASSQALNTEAFFGQGTRLTVV.

This clone was seen only once. The rearrangement uses TRBV2 and TRBJ1-3; D may be TRBD1 (5 bases). V lost 8 bases to trimming and J lost 0 bases, with 8 bases between them. Germline assignment: CDR1 SNHLY and CDR2 FYNNEI. This CDR3 spans 13 amino acids. CDR3 coding DNA: TGTGCCAGCTCTGACAGCTCTGGAAACACCATATATTTT. It translates to CASSDSSGNTIYF. Full variable domain (remainder filled in from reference TRBV2 and TRBJ1-3): EPEVTQTPSHQVTQMGQEVILRCVPISNHLYFYWYRQILGQKVEFLVSFYNNEISEKSEIFDDQFSVERPDGSNFTLKIRSTKLEDSAMYFCASSDSSGNTIYFGEGSWLTVV.

J is TRBJ2-5 and V is TRBV25-1; D gene unclear. This CDR3 is built from 14 residues. CDR1 is MGHDK, CDR2 SYGVNS, per germline. The V and J ends lost 2 bases and 2 bases respectively, with 9 bases between them. This CDR3 is CASSEPDGQETQYF. The CDR3 nucleotides are TGTGCCAGCAGTGAACCCGACGGGCAAGAGACCCAGTACTTC.